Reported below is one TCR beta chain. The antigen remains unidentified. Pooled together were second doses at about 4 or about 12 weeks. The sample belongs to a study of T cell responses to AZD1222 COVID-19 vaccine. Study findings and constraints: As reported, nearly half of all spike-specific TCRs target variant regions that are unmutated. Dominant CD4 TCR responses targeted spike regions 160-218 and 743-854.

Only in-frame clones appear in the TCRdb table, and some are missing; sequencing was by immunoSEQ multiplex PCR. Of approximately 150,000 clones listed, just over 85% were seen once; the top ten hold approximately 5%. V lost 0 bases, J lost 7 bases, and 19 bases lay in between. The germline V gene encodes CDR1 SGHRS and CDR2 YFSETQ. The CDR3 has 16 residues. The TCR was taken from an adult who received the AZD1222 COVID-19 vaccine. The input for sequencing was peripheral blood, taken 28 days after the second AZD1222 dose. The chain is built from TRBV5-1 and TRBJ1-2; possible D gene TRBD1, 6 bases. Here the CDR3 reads CASSLVSGTTASGYTF. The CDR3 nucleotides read TGCGCCAGCAGCTTGGTCTCCGGGACAACCGCATCTGGCTACACCTTC.